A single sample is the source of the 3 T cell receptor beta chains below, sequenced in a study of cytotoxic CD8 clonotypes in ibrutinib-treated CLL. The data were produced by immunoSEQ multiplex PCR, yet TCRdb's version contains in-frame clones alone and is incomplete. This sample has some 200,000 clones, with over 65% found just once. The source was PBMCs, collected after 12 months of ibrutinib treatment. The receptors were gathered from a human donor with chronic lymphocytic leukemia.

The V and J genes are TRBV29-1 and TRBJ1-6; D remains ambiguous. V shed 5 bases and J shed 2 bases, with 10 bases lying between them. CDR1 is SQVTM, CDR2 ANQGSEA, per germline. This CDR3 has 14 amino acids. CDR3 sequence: CSVKSGTYNSPLHF. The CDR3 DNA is TGCAGCGTTAAAAGCGGAACCTATAATTCACCCCTCCACTTT.

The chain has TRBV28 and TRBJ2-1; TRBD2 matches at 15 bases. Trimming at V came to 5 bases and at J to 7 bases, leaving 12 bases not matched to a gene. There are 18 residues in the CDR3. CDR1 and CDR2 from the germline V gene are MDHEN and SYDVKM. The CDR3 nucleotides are TGTGCCAGCAGTGAAGAACCGGGACTAGCGGGGGGTGGTAATGAGCAGTTCTTC. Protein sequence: CASSEEPGLAGGGNEQFF.

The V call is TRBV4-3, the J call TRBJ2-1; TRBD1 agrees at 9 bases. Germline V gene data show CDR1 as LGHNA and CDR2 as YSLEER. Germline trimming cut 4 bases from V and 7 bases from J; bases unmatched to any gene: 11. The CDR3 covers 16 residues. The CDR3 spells CASSRTPGQGGNEQFF. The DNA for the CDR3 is TGCGCCAGCAGCCGAACCCCGGGACAGGGAGGGAATGAGCAGTTCTTC.